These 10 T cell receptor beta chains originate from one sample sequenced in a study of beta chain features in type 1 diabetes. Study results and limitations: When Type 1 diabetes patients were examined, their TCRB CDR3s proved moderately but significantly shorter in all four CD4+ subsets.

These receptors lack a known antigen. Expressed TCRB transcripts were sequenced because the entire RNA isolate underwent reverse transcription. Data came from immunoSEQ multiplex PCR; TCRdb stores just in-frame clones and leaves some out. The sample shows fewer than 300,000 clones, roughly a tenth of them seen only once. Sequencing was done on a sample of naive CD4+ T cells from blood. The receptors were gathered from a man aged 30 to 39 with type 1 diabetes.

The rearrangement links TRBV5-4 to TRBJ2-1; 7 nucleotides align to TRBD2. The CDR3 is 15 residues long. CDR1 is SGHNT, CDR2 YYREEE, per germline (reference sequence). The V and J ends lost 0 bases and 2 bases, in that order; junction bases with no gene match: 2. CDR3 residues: CASSLGAGTYNEQFF. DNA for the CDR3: TGTGCCAGCAGCTTGGGAGCGGGGACCTACAATGAGCAGTTCTTC. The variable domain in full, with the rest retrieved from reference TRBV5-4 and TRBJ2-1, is ETGVTQSPTHLIKTRGQQVTLRCSSQSGHNTVSWYQQALGQGPQFIFQYYREEENGRGNFPPRFSGLQFPNYSSELNVNALELDDSALYLCASSLGAGTYNEQFFGPGTRLTVL.

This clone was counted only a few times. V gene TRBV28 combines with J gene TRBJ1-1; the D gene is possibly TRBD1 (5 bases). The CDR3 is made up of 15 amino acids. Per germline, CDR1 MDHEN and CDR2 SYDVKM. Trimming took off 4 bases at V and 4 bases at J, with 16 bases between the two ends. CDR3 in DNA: TGTGCCAGCAGTTCTGTGGCAGGGTCGACCACTGAAGCTTTCTTT. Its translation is CASSSVAGSTTEAFF.

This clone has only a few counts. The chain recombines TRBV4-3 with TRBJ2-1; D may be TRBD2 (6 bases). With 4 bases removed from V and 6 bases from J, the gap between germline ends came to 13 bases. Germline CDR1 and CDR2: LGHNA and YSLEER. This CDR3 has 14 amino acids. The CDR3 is CASSLRLVGNEQFF. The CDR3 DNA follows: TGCGCCAGCAGCCTACGACTAGTGGGCAATGAGCAGTTCTTC.

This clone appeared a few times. Here the CDR3 reads CASTNRFTNQPQHF. The CDR3 nucleotides read TGTGCCAGCACCAACAGGTTTACCAATCAGCCCCAGCATTTT. The rearrangement uses TRBV7-8 and TRBJ1-5; TRBD1 might be the D (5 bases). Germline loops: CDR1 SGHVS, CDR2 FQNEAQ. CDR3 length: 14 residues. Trimming took off 7 bases at V and 3 bases at J, with 13 bases between the two ends.

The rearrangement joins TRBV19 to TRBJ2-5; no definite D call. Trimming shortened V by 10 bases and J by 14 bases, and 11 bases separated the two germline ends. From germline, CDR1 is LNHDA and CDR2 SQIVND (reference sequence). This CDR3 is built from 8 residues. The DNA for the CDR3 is TGTGCCAACCACCTACGATACTTC. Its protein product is CANHLRYF.

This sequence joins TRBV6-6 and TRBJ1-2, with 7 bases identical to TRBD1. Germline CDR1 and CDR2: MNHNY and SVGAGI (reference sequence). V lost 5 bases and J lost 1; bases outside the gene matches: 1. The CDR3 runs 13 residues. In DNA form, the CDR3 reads TGTGCCAGCAGTCGGGACAGTAACTATGGCTACACCTTC. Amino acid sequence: CASSRDSNYGYTF.

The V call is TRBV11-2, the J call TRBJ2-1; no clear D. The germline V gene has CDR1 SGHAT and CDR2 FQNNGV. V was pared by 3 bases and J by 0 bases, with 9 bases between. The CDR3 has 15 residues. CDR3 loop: CASSFSPGSYNEQFF. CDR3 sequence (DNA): TGTGCCAGCAGCTTTTCACCAGGCTCCTACAATGAGCAGTTCTTC.

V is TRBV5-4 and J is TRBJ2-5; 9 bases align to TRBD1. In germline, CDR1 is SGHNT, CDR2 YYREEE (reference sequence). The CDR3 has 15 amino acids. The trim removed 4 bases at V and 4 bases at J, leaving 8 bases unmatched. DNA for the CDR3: TGTGCCAGCAGCGACAGGGGGGGAGCTGTAGAGACCCAGTACTTC. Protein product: CASSDRGGAVETQYF.

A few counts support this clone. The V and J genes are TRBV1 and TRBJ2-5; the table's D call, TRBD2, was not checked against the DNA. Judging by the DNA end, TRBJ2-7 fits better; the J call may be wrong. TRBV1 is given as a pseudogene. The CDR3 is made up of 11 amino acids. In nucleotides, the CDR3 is TGCACCAGCAGTGTGCTTTACGAGCAGTACTTC. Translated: CTSSVLYEQYF.

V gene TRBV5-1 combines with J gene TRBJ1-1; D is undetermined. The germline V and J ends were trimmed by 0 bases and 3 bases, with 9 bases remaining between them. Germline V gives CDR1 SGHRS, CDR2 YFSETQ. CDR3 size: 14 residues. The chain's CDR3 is CASSLVSRDTEAFF. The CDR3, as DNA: TGCGCCAGCAGCTTGGTGTCAAGAGACACTGAAGCTTTCTTT.